A selection of T cell receptor beta chains follows, all from one sample in a study of T-cell reconstitution after alpha-beta-depleted transplantation in children. Each CDR3 protein gets one entry after TCRdb re-called the PCR reads with MiXCR. The sample lists around 600,000 distinct CDR3 sequences, 8% to 11% occurring once. The sample in question was PBMCs from the stem cell graft donor, obtained from the stem cell graft. The receptor source for this set is a human donor who donated a stem cell graft to a child with acute myeloid leukemia. Each CDR3 is given with its conserved first and last residue. D genes are given only for firm matches. Clone size is given for some rows only: seen once, a few or many times, or a class if the clone is expanded.

>TRBV6-2/TRBV6-3|TRBJ2-3|TRBD1|few
TGTGCCAGCAGTGGGACAGGGTTCACAGATACGCAGTATTTT
CASSGTGFTDTQYF
>TRBV7-8|TRBJ1-5|NA|NA
TGTGCCAGCAGCTTAGCAGGGGTTAGCAATCAGCCCCAGCATTTT
CASSLAGVSNQPQHF
>TRBV7-6|TRBJ1-6|NA|many
TGTGCCAGCAGCACCGGGTCGAATTCACCCCTCCACTTT
CASSTGSNSPLHF
>TRBV28|TRBJ2-1|NA|NA
TGTGCCAGCAGTTTATTTACGCGGAGTGTCTCCTACAATGAGCAGTTCTTC
CASSLFTRSVSYNEQFF
>TRBV7-2|TRBJ1-2|TRBD1|few
TGTGCCAGCACCCAAAGGGACAGCGAAGGCTACACCTTC
CASTQRDSEGYTF
>TRBV5-4|TRBJ2-3|TRBD2|few
TGTGCCAGCAGCTTGGCCGGGAGGCAGGGCAGTAAAGATACGCAGTATTTT
CASSLAGRQGSKDTQYF
>TRBV29-1|TRBJ2-7|TRBD1|few
TGCAGCTACCGGACAGGGGGATTAGGTGAGCAGTACTTC
CSYRTGGLGEQYF
>TRBV11-2|TRBJ2-3|TRBD2|few
TGTGCCAGCAGCCACCCCGAGGTTAGCGGGAGCACAGATACGCAGTATTTT
CASSHPEVSGSTDTQYF
>TRBV4-3|TRBJ2-2|NA|NA
TGCGCCAGCAGCCAAGATCGGGTGGCCGGGGAGCTGTTTTTT
CASSQDRVAGELFF
>TRBV9|TRBJ2-1|NA|NA
TGTGCCAGCAGCGTGGGGGGGGGCGGAAGGGATGAGCAGTTCTTC
CASSVGGGGRDEQFF
>TRBV12-3/TRBV12-4|TRBJ2-7|NA|few
TGTGCCAGCAGTTTTACGGGCATCGGCGAGCAGTACTTC
CASSFTGIGEQYF
>TRBV20-1|TRBJ2-1|TRBD2|NA
TGCAGTGCTAGAGCTAGCGGGACTCTCCATGAGCAGTTCTTC
CSARASGTLHEQFF
>TRBV6-1|TRBJ2-5|TRBD1|NA
TGTGCCAGCAGCCGACGGTCCCGGGACAGGGCCGGGGGGGAGACCCAGTACTTC
CASSRRSRDRAGGETQYF
>TRBV6-2/TRBV6-3|TRBJ2-5|NA|NA
TGTGCCAGCAGTCGCCCCGGAAGGGGTTACCAAGAGACCCAGTACTTC
CASSRPGRGYQETQYF
>TRBV7-2|TRBJ1-2|NA|NA
TGTGCCAGCAGCGTTCCGACAGCCTACTATGGCTACACCTTC
CASSVPTAYYGYTF
>TRBV29-1|TRBJ2-5|TRBD1|NA
TGCAGCGTTTCCGGGACAGTTGTCCAAGAGACCCAGTACTTC
CSVSGTVVQETQYF
>TRBV12-3/TRBV12-4|TRBJ2-3|NA|many
TGTGCCAGCAGTTTCTGGCGAGGGGGAGGCACAGATACGCAGTATTTT
CASSFWRGGGTDTQYF
>TRBV25-1|TRBJ1-4|NA|NA
TGTGCCAGCAGTGACCGGCGGGGAGTCAATGAAAAACTGTTTTTT
CASSDRRGVNEKLFF
>TRBV5-1|TRBJ2-1|NA|many
TGCGCCAGCAGCTTGGCCCGGGACTCCAGATACAATGAGCAGTTCTTC
CASSLARDSRYNEQFF
>TRBV29-1|TRBJ1-1|NA|many
TGCAGCGTTGATTATGGGGGCGGGACTGAAGCTTTCTTT
CSVDYGGGTEAFF
>TRBV21-1|TRBJ2-7|NA|few
TGTGCCAGCAGCAAAGTGGTAGTAGAGGGCCTCAGCTCCTACGAGCAGTACTTC
CASSKVVVEGLSSYEQYF
>TRBV21-1|TRBJ1-5|NA|few
TGTGCCAGCAGCAAAGATAAAGGGGCAGGGCAGCCCCAGCATTTT
CASSKDKGAGQPQHF